These T cell receptor beta chains were read from a single sample in a study of blood T cell repertoires in COVID-19. Sequenced by immunoSEQ multiplex PCR; TCRdb stores in-frame clones only, minus some. The table includes approximately 230,000 clones, 88% detected once. Specimen: peripheral blood. The receptor set was obtained from a woman in her 40s who had recovered from COVID-19. CDR3s include the opening cysteine and the closing phenylalanine or tryptophan. D genes are given only for firm matches. A row's size may be missing; if present it is once, few, many or a size class.

clone_size j_call d_call v_call cdr3_nt cdr3_aa
. TRBJ2-5 TRBD2 TRBV11-3 TGTGCCAGCAGTAACGGGGGGGTTGAGACCCAGTACTTC CASSNGGVETQYF
. TRBJ2-3 TRBD2 TRBV2 TGTGCCAGCAGGGCCGGACTAGCGGCAATGGATACGCAGTATTTT CASRAGLAAMDTQYF
. TRBJ2-2 . TRBV12-3/TRBV12-4 TGTGCCAGCAGCCAACAGACCGGGGAGCTGTTTTTT CASSQQTGELFF
. TRBJ1-2 TRBD1 TRBV7-9 TGTGCCAGCAGCACCGGACAGGGTGTTGGCTATGGCTACACCTTC CASSTGQGVGYGYTF
. TRBJ2-1 TRBD1 TRBV6-6 TGTGCCAGCAGTGACGGGACAGGGTCTATCAGTGAGCAGTTCTTC CASSDGTGSISEQFF
. TRBJ1-2 . TRBV7-8 TGTGCCAGCAGCTTAGACCAGGTCGATGGCTACACCTTC CASSLDQVDGYTF
. TRBJ2-3 TRBD1 TRBV7-2 TGTGCCAGCAGCTTCTACAGGGGGCAACGAACAGATACGCAGTATTTT CASSFYRGQRTDTQYF
few TRBJ2-7 . TRBV30 TGTGCCTGGAGTAGGTCGGGGGTTAACGAGCAGTACTTC CAWSRSGVNEQYF
few TRBJ2-3 . TRBV3-1/TRBV3-2 TGTGCCAGCAGCCAAGTCCGCAGTACAGATACGCAGTATTTT CASSQVRSTDTQYF
. TRBJ2-7 TRBD1 TRBV7-7 TGTGCTAGCAGCCACGGACAGGGTTTGGAGCAGTACTTC CASSHGQGLEQYF
. TRBJ2-5 . TRBV3-1/TRBV3-2 TGTGCCAGCAGCTCGGAGCAGGGCTCCGGGGAGACCCAGTACTTC CASSSEQGSGETQYF
. TRBJ1-5 TRBD1 TRBV3-1/TRBV3-2 TGTGCCAGCAGCCAACTAGGGGGCCAGCCCCAGCATTTT CASSQLGGQPQHF
once TRBJ2-2 . TRBV5-1 TGCGCCAGCAGCCATAGACAGGAGAACACCGGGGAGCTGTTTTTT CASSHRQENTGELFF
. TRBJ1-1 TRBD1 TRBV19 TGTGCCAGTAGAGCAGGGGGGAGCACTGAAGCTTTCTTT CASRAGGSTEAFF
few TRBJ1-6 . TRBV5-4 TGTGCCAGCAGCTTGAAAAGTCAGGGTTATTCACCCCTCCACTTT CASSLKSQGYSPLHF